The present T cell receptor beta chain was sequenced within a study of blood T cell repertoires in COVID-19. Across the whole study: Both acute and convalescent COVID-19 samples were obtained from the United States, Italy and Spain. From T cells, B-cell-depleted T cells, or PBMCs came the material, which was cDNA or gDNA.

Per the authors' pipeline: Estimates of nucleated cell counts were drawn from the amplification of reference gene primers. Here immunoSEQ multiplex PCR was the method, and the copy in TCRdb shows in-frame clones only, minus some. The D gene and trimming were derived from the DNA, and the V and J assignments and clone size from that table. The sample has 300,000 or so clones; around 87% are singletons. The receptor's source is a man aged 65 to 79 with acute or convalescent COVID-19. The material sequenced was peripheral blood.

CDR3 coding DNA: TGTGCCAGCTCGTTGGACTGGAATTCACCCCTCCACTTT. It yields the protein CASSLDWNSPLHF. The gene calls are TRBV18 and TRBJ1-6; D gene ambiguous. Germline values: CDR1 KGHSH, CDR2 LQKENI. Trimming pared 6 bases from V and 7 bases from J, leaving 10 bases between. The CDR3 is 13 residues long.